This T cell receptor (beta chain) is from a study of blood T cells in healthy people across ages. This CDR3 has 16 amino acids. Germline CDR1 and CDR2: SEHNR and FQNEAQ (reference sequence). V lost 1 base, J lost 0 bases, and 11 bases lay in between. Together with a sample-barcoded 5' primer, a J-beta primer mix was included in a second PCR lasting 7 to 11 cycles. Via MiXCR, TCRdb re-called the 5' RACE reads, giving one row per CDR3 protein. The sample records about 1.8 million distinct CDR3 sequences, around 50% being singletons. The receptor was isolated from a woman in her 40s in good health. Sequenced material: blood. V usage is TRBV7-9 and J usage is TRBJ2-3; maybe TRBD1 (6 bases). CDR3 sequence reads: CASSLGRTASTDTQYF. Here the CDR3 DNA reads TGTGCCAGCAGCTTAGGCAGGACAGCTAGCACAGATACGCAGTATTTT.